This T cell receptor beta chain was identified in a study of blood T cells in healthy people across ages. Study results and caveats: Any conclusive comparison of naive versus antigen-experienced cells was prevented by using unsorted PBMCs. When one million T cells were used, diversity estimates were thought to be underestimates.

Germline V gives CDR1 MNHNY, CDR2 SVGAGI (reference sequence). J was trimmed by 3 bases and V by 5 bases; bases with no gene match: 11. CDR3 length equals 16 residues. This clonotype was counted only a few times. No antigen is known for it. The second PCR ran about 6 to 12 cycles with a sample-barcoded 5' primer and J-beta primers. There were at least 2.5 million CDR3-containing paired-end reads obtained from each sample. MiXCR was run by TCRdb on the 5' RACE reads, yielding one entry per CDR3 protein. This sample carries 500,000 to 600,000 distinct CDR3 sequences, 27% of them seen once, and the ten largest clones take about 18%. With each sample, at least 6 micrograms of total RNA were extracted.

The chain links TRBV6-6 to TRBJ1-2; the match to TRBD1 covers 8 bases. The receptor's source is a woman aged 70 to 79 in good health. The source material was blood. Written as DNA, the CDR3 is TGTGCCAGCAGTCCGCTTTCAGGGGGCCTCGACTATGGCTACACCTTC. This sequence encodes CASSPLSGGLDYGYTF.